The rows below give T cell receptor beta chains drawn from one sample of a study of identical twins. TCRdb ran MiXCR on the 5' RACE reads and lists one entry per CDR3 protein. This table has some 630,000 distinct CDR3 sequences, just over 7% appearing once. These data were also filed under a second study, of yellow fever vaccine responses in identical twins.

The sample consisted of PBMCs. These TCRs come from a woman between 18 and 30 years old in good health. CDR3s include the opening cysteine and the closing phenylalanine or tryptophan. A D gene is named only where the DNA matches it firmly. Size is stated for part of the rows, as once, few or many counts, or as a class when the clone is expanded.

J | V | size | D | DNA | CDR3
TRBJ2-3 | TRBV12-3/TRBV12-4 | many | TRBD2 | TGTGCCAGCAGTTCCGAGACTAGCGGGATTCATACGCAGTATTTT | CASSSETSGIHTQYF
TRBJ2-1 | TRBV5-1 | many | TRBD2 | TGCGCCAGCAGCTCCTTTAGCGGGAGTCATACTTACAATGAGCAGTTCTTC | CASSSFSGSHTYNEQFF
TRBJ1-1 | TRBV7-9 | few | . | TGTGCCAGCAGCGAAGCAACAGGGAGAACTGAAGCTTTCTTT | CASSEATGRTEAFF
TRBJ2-5 | TRBV3-1 | many | TRBD2 | TGTGCCAGCAGCCAAGAAAGGGTAGCGGGGCAAGAGACCCAGTACTTC | CASSQERVAGQETQYF
TRBJ2-1 | TRBV29-1 | few | . | TGCAGCGTGAAGGATAATGAGCAGTTCTTC | CSVKDNEQFF
TRBJ2-3 | TRBV5-1 | few | TRBD1 | TGCGCCAGCAGCTCAGGAGGGACAGGGCTCCCAGATACGCAGTATTTT | CASSSGGTGLPDTQYF
TRBJ2-7 | TRBV29-1 | . | TRBD1 | TGCAGCGTTCTTTCCGGGACAGGGGACCCCTACGAGCAGTACTTC | CSVLSGTGDPYEQYF
TRBJ2-7 | TRBV29-1 | few | TRBD2 | TGCAGCGTTGGAGAGCGGGACTTGCGTTACGAGCAGTACTTC | CSVGERDLRYEQYF
TRBJ2-6 | TRBV7-9 | few | TRBD1 | TGTGCCAGCAGCCTTCGACAGGGCGGGGCCAACGTCCTGACTTTC | CASSLRQGGANVLTF
TRBJ1-2 | TRBV7-9 | many | . | TGTGCCAGCAGCTTATTTGATCAGTCTATAGGCTACACCTTC | CASSLFDQSIGYTF
TRBJ1-1 | TRBV2 | many | . | TGTGCCAGCAGTGGGTCCCACACTGAAGCTTTCTTT | CASSGSHTEAFF
TRBJ2-1 | TRBV5-8 | few | . | TGTGCCAGCCTCGTCCGAGTTGACGGCCCCTCCTACAATGAGCAGTTCTTC | CASLVRVDGPSYNEQFF
TRBJ2-1 | TRBV7-8 | . | . | TGTGCCAGCAGCTTAATGCCCAATGAGCGAAATGAGCAGTTCTTC | CASSLMPNERNEQFF
TRBJ2-2 | TRBV28 | . | TRBD1 | TGTGCCAGCAGAGGGACAGCCACCGGGGAGCTGTTTTTT | CASRGTATGELFF
TRBJ2-7 | TRBV11-2 | many | TRBD2 | TGTGCCAGCAGCTTAATCGGACTAGCGGATTCCTCCTACGAGCAGTACTTC | CASSLIGLADSSYEQYF
TRBJ2-7 | TRBV6-1 | . | TRBD1 | TGTGCCAGCAGGCTGACAGGGTACGCGAGCTCCTACGAGCAGTACTTC | CASRLTGYASSYEQYF
TRBJ2-1 | TRBV13 | . | TRBD1 | TGTGCCAGCAGCTTTTCCCTTGAGGACAGGGACAATGAGCAGTTCTTC | CASSFSLEDRDNEQFF
TRBJ2-7 | TRBV5-5 | few | TRBD2 | TGTGCCAGCACCCTGACTAGCGGGGGAGTAAGCTCCTACGAGCAGTACTTC | CASTLTSGGVSSYEQYF
TRBJ2-7 | TRBV28 | few | TRBD1 | TGTGCCAGCACCAACCTCGCAGGGGGAGCCTTCTCCTACGAGCAGTACTTC | CASTNLAGGAFSYEQYF
TRBJ2-3 | TRBV4-1 | . | . | TGCGCCAGCAGCCCAGAAACAGTCACAGATACGCAGTATTTT | CASSPETVTDTQYF
TRBJ2-4 | TRBV12-3/TRBV12-4 | many | . | TGTGCCAGCAGGCGACTAGGGCAGATAGGGCAGGACATTCAGTACTTC | CASRRLGQIGQDIQYF
TRBJ2-7 | TRBV24-1 | many | . | TGTGCCACCAGCGACAACTACGAGCAGTACTTC | CATSDNYEQYF
TRBJ2-2 | TRBV28 | . | . | TGTGCCAGCGCCGCAGGGGTTCGGACCGGGGAGCTGTTTTTT | CASAAGVRTGELFF
TRBJ2-7 | TRBV27 | . | . | TGTGCCACTAGGCGCCAGGAGGTCTACGAGCAGTACTTC | CATRRQEVYEQYF
TRBJ2-3 | TRBV12-3/TRBV12-4 | many | TRBD2 | TGTGCCAGCAGTTTTTTTCCCCCGGGGGGGGGCACAGATACGCAGTATTTT | CASSFFPPGGGTDTQYF
TRBJ1-2 | TRBV11-2 | many | . | TGTGCCAGCAGCTCAAAAGAGGGGGGAGGCTACACCTTC | CASSSKEGGGYTF
TRBJ2-1 | TRBV5-1 | few | . | TGCGCCAGCAGCTTGGTGTATGCGCGGGACTACAATGAGCAGTTCTTC | CASSLVYARDYNEQFF
TRBJ2-7 | TRBV28 | . | . | TGTGCCAGCAGTCACACCCTTGGCGGGAAGATCGAGCAGTACTTC | CASSHTLGGKIEQYF
TRBJ2-2 | TRBV10-3 | many | TRBD2 | TGTGCCGCCACCACGGGGGGACCCCAGAAAACCGCCGGGGAGCTGTTTTTT | CAATTGGPQKTAGELFF
TRBJ2-1 | TRBV27 | . | TRBD2 | TGTGCCCCAAGCACTAGCGGGGGGGTTAGAACCTACAATGAGCAGTTCTTC | CAPSTSGGVRTYNEQFF
TRBJ1-5 | TRBV20-1 | many | . | TGCAGTGGGGGGGGAAGCAGCAATCAGCCCCAGCATTTT | CSGGGSSNQPQHF
TRBJ2-1 | TRBV12-5 | . | . | TGTGCTAGGGCCCTGGGTGGCAATGAGCAGTTCTTC | CARALGGNEQFF
TRBJ2-7 | TRBV20-1 | many | . | TGCAGTGCTGCCAGGGTCCAAAGCTCCTACGAGCAGTACTTC | CSAARVQSSYEQYF
TRBJ1-6 | TRBV10-3 | many | . | TGTGCCTCCACTGAGGGCCAGGAACATTCACCCCTCCACTTT | CASTEGQEHSPLHF
TRBJ2-2 | TRBV4-2 | many | . | TGTGCCAGCAGCCAAGGGACTACGAACACCGGGGAGCTGTTTTTT | CASSQGTTNTGELFF
TRBJ2-1 | TRBV29-1 | few | . | TGCAGCGTGTCTGTGGAGTACAATGAGCAGTTCTTC | CSVSVEYNEQFF
TRBJ2-5 | TRBV9 | many | TRBD1 | TGTGCCAGCAGCGCGGGACAGGGAGTAGAGACCCAGTACTTC | CASSAGQGVETQYF
TRBJ2-3 | TRBV7-8 | few | TRBD1 | TGTGCCAGCAGCTGGGACAGGGGCTCAGATACGCAGTATTTT | CASSWDRGSDTQYF
TRBJ2-1 | TRBV3-1 | . | . | TGTGCCAGCAGCCCCCTTTGGGACTCCTACAATGAGCAGTTCTTC | CASSPLWDSYNEQFF
TRBJ2-3 | TRBV12-3/TRBV12-4 | many | TRBD2 | TGTGCCAGCAGTTCGCGGGAGATAAGCACAGATACGCAGTATTTT | CASSSREISTDTQYF
TRBJ1-5 | TRBV5-6 | many | . | TGTGCCAGCAGCAAGAGGACAGTCGCGAATCAGCCCCAGCATTTT | CASSKRTVANQPQHF
TRBJ2-2 | TRBV7-2 | . | TRBD2 | TGTGCCAGCAGCTTACTAGCTATGGGACTATCGAGGGAGCTGTTTTTT | CASSLLAMGLSRELFF
TRBJ2-1 | TRBV15 | few | TRBD2 | TGTGCCACCAGCACTCGCGGGAGTGGGACTTGGGATGAGCAGTTCTTC | CATSTRGSGTWDEQFF
TRBJ2-4 | TRBV11-2 | few | . | TGTGCCAGCAGCTTAAGGGGTAGTTCGATACAATTAGCCAAAAACATTCAGTACTTC | CASSLRGSSIQLAKNIQYF
TRBJ2-7 | TRBV12-3/TRBV12-4 | . | TRBD2 | TGTGCCAGCAGTTTTCTACTAGCGGGAGCTCGATACGAGCAGTACTTC | CASSFLLAGARYEQYF
TRBJ2-7 | TRBV9 | many | . | TGTGCCAGCAGCGTAGGGGGGCCCGGATACGAGCAGTACTTC | CASSVGGPGYEQYF
TRBJ1-4 | TRBV5-1 | . | TRBD1 | TGCGCCAGCAGCTTGGCGCAGGGGGCAGAGGTAGAAAAACTGTTTTTT | CASSLAQGAEVEKLFF
TRBJ2-7 | TRBV7-9 | many | TRBD1 | TGTGCCAGCAGCTTTGGGACAGTGGGAGACTACGAGCAGTACTTC | CASSFGTVGDYEQYF
TRBJ2-2 | TRBV4-2 | many | TRBD2 | TGTGCCAGCAGCCAAGAAGTAGCGGGGACATCGAACACCGGGGAGCTGTTTTTT | CASSQEVAGTSNTGELFF
TRBJ2-7 | TRBV20-1 | . | . | TGCAGTGCTAGAGATCCGGGGGTCTACGAGCAGTACTTC | CSARDPGVYEQYF
TRBJ2-6 | TRBV18 | . | . | TGTGCCAGCTCACCATCCAGCTCTGGGGCCAACGTCCTGACTTTC | CASSPSSSGANVLTF